These 5 T cell receptor beta chains originate from one sample sequenced in a study of T cells in Graves' hyperthyroidism and ophthalmopathy (dated by TCRdb to about 2019). The library was built by means of multiplex PCR. Instrument used: Illumina HiSeq 2000. Amplification of TCR beta CDR3 regions was carried out from RNA transcripts. The TCR CDR3 was subjected to a first round of RT-PCR using the HTBI primer set and the Qiagen OneStep RT-PCR kit. The raw public reads went through TCRdb reprocessing: fastp at Q25, MiXCR clone calling, in-frame beta chains kept. One record per CDR3 amino acid sequence lists the most common genes and DNA. The sample profile shows over 400,000 distinct CDR3 sequences; approximately 15% of them were found once. In total, the top ten clones hold less than 15% of the sample. Material: blood. The receptor source for this set is a man aged 18 to 35 with Graves' ophthalmopathy.

This sequence joins TRBV27 and TRBJ1-1; D not certain. Trimming removed 1 base from V and 3 bases from J, with 12 bases in between. The CDR3 is made up of 15 amino acids. CDR1 and CDR2 from the germline V gene are MNHEY and SMNVEV (reference sequence). Here the CDR3 DNA reads TGTGCCAGCAGTTTATACGCCCCTAGGGACACTGAAGCTTTCTTT. Its translation is CASSLYAPRDTEAFF.

This clonotype was detected many times. The gene calls are TRBV3-1 and TRBJ1-2; 7 nucleotides agree with TRBD1. The V and J ends lost 6 bases and 3 bases, in that order; junction bases with no gene match: 10. CDR3 length: 15 residues. Per the germline V gene, CDR1 is LGHDT and CDR2 is YNNKEL (reference sequence). The DNA for the CDR3 is TGTGCCAGCAGTCCCCCGACCGGACAGGACTATGGCTACACCTTC. Protein product: CASSPPTGQDYGYTF.

This clonotype was recorded many times. The chain has TRBV20-1 and TRBJ1-1; no reliable D call. The ends were cut back, 5 bases at V and 3 bases at J, with 10 bases in the middle. CDR3 length: 12 residues. Germline V gene data show CDR1 as DFQATT and CDR2 as SNEGSKA (reference sequence). CDR3 sequence reads: CSAGAADTEAFF. As DNA, the CDR3 is TGCAGTGCTGGAGCGGCGGACACTGAAGCTTTCTTT.

This clonotype came up many times. As DNA, the CDR3 is TGCAGTGCTAGTACACCTTCGAACACCGGGGAGCTGTTTTTT. As protein: CSASTPSNTGELFF. The gene calls are TRBV20-1 and TRBJ2-2, with D uncertain. The V and J ends lost 3 bases and 0 bases respectively, with 8 bases between them. Germline CDR1 is DFQATT and CDR2 is SNEGSKA (reference sequence). The length of the CDR3 is 14 residues.

On this clonotype itself: A much larger clone lies one base from this, so it may be a read error. The final CDR3 position lacks the conserved phenylalanine or tryptophan, pointing to a likely read error. The CDR3 loop reads CASTTGPNQPQHS. CDR3 in DNA: TGTGCCAGCACCACCGGACCAAATCAGCCCCAGCATTCT. The chain joins TRBV12-3 or TRBV12-4 to TRBJ1-5; D gene unclear. The CDR3 loop spans 13 amino acids. Trimming removed 7 bases at V and 4 bases at J, with 11 bases between.